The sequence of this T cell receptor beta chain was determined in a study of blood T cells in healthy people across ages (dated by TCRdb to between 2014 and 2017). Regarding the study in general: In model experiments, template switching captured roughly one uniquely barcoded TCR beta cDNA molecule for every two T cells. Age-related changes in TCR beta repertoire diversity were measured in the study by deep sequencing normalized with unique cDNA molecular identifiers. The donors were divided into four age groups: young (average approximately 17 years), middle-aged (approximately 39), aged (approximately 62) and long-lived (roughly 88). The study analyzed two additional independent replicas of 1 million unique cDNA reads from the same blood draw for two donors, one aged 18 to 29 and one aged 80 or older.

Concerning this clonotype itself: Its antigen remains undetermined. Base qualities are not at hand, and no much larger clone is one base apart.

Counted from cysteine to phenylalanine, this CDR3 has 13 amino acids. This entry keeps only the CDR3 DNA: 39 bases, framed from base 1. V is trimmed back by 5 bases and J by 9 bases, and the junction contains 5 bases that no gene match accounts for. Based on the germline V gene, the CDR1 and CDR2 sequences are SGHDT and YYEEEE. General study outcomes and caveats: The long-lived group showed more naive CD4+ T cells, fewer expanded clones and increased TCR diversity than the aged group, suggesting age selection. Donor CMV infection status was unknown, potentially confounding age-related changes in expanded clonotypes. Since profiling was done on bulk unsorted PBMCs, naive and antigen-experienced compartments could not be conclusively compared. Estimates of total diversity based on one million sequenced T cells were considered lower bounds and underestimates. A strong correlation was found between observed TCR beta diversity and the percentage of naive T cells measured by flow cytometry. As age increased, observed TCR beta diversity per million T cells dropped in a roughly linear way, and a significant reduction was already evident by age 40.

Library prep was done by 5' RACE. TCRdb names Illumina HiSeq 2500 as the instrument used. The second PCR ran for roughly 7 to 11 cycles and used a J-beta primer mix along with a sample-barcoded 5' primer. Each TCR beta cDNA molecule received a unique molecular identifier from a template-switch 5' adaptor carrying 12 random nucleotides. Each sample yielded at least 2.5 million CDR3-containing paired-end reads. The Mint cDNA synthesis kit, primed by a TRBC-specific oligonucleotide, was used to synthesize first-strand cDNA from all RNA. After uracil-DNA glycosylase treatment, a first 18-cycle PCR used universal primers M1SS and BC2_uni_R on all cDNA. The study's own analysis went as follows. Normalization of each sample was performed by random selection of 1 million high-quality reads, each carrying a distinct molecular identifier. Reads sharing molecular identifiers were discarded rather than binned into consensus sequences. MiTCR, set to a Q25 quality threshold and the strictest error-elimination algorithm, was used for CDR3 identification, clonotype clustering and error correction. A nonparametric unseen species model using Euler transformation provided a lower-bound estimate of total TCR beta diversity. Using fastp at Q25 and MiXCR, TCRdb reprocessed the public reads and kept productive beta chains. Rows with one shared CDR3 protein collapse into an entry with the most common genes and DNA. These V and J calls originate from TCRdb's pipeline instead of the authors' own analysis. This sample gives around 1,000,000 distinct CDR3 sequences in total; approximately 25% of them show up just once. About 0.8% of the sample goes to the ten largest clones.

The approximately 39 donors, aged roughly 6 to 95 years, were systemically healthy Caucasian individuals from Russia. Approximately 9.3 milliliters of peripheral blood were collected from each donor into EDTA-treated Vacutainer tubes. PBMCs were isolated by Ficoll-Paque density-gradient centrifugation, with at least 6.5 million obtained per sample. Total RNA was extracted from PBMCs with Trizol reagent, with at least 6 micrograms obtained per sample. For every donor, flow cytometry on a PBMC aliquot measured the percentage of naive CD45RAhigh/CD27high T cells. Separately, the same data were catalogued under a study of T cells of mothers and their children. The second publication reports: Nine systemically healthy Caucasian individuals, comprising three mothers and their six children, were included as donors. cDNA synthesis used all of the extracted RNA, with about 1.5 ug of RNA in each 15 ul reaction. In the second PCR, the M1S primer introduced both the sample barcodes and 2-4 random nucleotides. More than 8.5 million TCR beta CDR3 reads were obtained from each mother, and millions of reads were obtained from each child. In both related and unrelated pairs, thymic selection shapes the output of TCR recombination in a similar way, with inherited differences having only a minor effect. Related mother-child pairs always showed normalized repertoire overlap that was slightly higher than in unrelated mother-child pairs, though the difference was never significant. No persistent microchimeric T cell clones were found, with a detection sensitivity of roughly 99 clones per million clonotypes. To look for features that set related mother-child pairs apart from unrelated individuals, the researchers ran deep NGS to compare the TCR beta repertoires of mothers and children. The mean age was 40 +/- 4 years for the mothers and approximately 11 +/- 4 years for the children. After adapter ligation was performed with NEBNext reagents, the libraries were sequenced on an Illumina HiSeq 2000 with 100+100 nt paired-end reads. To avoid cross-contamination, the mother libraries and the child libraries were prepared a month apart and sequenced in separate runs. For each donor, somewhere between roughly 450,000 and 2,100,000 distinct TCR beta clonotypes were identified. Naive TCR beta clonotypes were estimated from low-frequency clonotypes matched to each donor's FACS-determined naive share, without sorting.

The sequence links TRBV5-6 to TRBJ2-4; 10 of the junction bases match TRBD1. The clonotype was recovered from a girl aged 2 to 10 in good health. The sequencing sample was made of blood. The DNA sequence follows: TGTGCCAGCAGTGGACAGGGGGAGGGCATTCAGTACTTC. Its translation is CASSGQGEGIQYF.